A single sample gave rise to the 18 T cell receptor beta chains below, sequenced in a study of identical twins. TCRdb re-analysed the 5' RACE reads in MiXCR, keeping a single row per CDR3 protein. The profile shows 200,000 to 300,000 distinct CDR3 sequences, about 11% of them singletons. Sequencing was performed on memory T cells sorted from blood. These receptors all stem from a man in his forties or fifties in good health.

This clonotype was seen once. The V gene is TRBV11-2, the J gene TRBJ2-7; D is undetermined. This CDR3 is built from 14 residues. CDR1 is SGHAT, CDR2 FQNNGV, per germline. With 1 base removed from V and 6 bases from J, the gap between germline ends came to 13 bases. CDR3: CASSLGTPIPEQYF. CDR3 in DNA: TGTGCCAGCAGCTTAGGGACCCCAATCCCCGAGCAGTACTTC.

This clonotype was detected ten times or more. The V gene is TRBV5-1, the J gene TRBJ2-3; 13 bases are a match to TRBD2. This CDR3 has 19 residues. Germline trimming cut 0 bases from V and 0 bases from J; bases unmatched to any gene: 7. In germline, CDR1 is SGHRS, CDR2 YFSETQ. The CDR3 is CASSLGLAGGSTSTDTQYF. The CDR3 nucleotides read TGCGCCAGCAGCTTGGGACTAGCGGGAGGATCAACTAGCACAGATACGCAGTATTTT.

Only a few counts were recorded for this clonotype. The J gene is TRBJ2-3, the V gene TRBV24-1, with TRBD2 as a possible D gene (6 bases). V lost 9 bases and J lost 2, with 14 bases in between. This CDR3 contains 14 residues. From germline, CDR1 is KGHDR and CDR2 SFDVKD. The CDR3 DNA is TGTGCCACCCGAGCCCGGACTACCACAGATACGCAGTATTTT. Translated, it gives CATRARTTTDTQYF.

This clonotype was seen many times. The V and J genes are TRBV7-6 and TRBJ2-7; 9 bases are a match to TRBD1. This CDR3 is 15 amino acids long. CDR1 and CDR2 (germline): SGHVS, FNYEAQ. With V trimmed by 5 bases and J by 5 bases, 10 bases remained unmatched. In DNA, the CDR3 is TGTGCCAGCAGCCAAACCCCGGGACAGGGTCACGAGCAGTACTTC. Translation gives CASSQTPGQGHEQYF.

This clonotype was seen repeatedly, ten times or more. The CDR3 protein is CSVDGRNTDTQYF. The CDR3 coding sequence is TGCAGCGTTGACGGGAGAAACACAGATACGCAGTATTTT. This chain uses TRBV29-1 with TRBJ2-3; perhaps TRBD2 as D (6 bases). Germline V gives CDR1 SQVTM, CDR2 ANQGSEA. V lost 3 bases and J 2 bases, leaving 9 bases between the germline ends. The length of the CDR3 is 13 residues.

This clonotype was detected ten times or more. The V call is TRBV4-3, the J call TRBJ2-1, with TRBD2 matching 9 bases. This CDR3 is built from 19 residues. Per the germline V gene, CDR1 is LGHNA and CDR2 is YSLEER. The V segment lost 1 base and the J segment 9 bases; nucleotides outside the gene matches: 19. DNA for the CDR3: TGCGCCAGCAGCCAAGCGGCGTCTAGCGGGACCCTGGGTAGAAGTGAGCAGTTCTTC. As protein: CASSQAASSGTLGRSEQFF.

This clonotype was recorded at least ten times. The J gene is TRBJ2-7, the V gene TRBV7-2; TRBD1 might be the D (6 bases). The CDR3 covers 13 residues. Trimming took 7 bases from V and 6 from J, leaving 16 bases between them. CDR1 and CDR2 (germline): SGHTA, FQGNSA. CDR3 sequence: CASTRGPAFEQYF. CDR3 coding DNA: TGTGCCAGCACCAGGGGCCCTGCTTTCGAGCAGTACTTC.

This clonotype came up many times. The chain recombines TRBV27 with TRBJ2-7, with D hard to call. This CDR3 spans 13 amino acids. Germline V gene sequence: CDR1 MNHEY, CDR2 SMNVEV (reference sequence). Trimming shortened V by 6 bases and J by 6 bases, and 15 bases separated the two germline ends. This CDR3 reads CASRPPDSSEQYF. In nucleotides, the CDR3 is TGTGCCAGCAGGCCTCCGGATTCGAGCGAGCAGTACTTC.

The J gene is TRBJ2-1, the V gene TRBV7-2, with TRBD1 matching 9 bases. Germline values: CDR1 SGHTA, CDR2 FQGNSA. Unmatched junction bases numbered 5, after V lost 5 bases and J lost 3 bases. There are 15 residues in the CDR3. CDR3 loop: CASSADRGYYNEQFF. Here the CDR3 DNA reads TGTGCCAGCAGCGCGGACAGGGGTTACTACAATGAGCAGTTCTTC.

The chain has TRBV27 and TRBJ1-1; tentative D call: TRBD1 (6 bases). CDR1 MNHEY and CDR2 SMNVEV come from the germline V gene (reference sequence). V shed 4 bases and J shed 1 base, with 10 bases lying between them. The CDR3 sequence is 14 residues long. In nucleotides, the CDR3 is TGTGCCAGCAGTTGGGGCAGGGGGAACACTGAAGCTTTCTTT. It yields the protein CASSWGRGNTEAFF.

This clonotype occurred many times. V and J are TRBV5-1 and TRBJ2-6; D could derive from TRBD1 or TRBD2 (5 bases each). The germline V gene has CDR1 SGHRS and CDR2 YFSETQ. The CDR3 covers 16 residues. The V end lost 4 bases, the J end lost 0 bases, and 11 bases lay between the germline ends. This CDR3 is CASSRDPGSGANVLTF. DNA of the CDR3: TGCGCCAGCAGCCGGGACCCCGGCTCTGGGGCCAACGTCCTGACTTTC.

This chain connects TRBV20-1 to TRBJ2-7, with D possibly matching TRBD1 (6 bases). The V gene lost 6 bases and the J gene lost 0 bases, with 12 bases spanning the gap. Germline V CDR1 and CDR2: DFQATT, SNEGSKA (reference sequence). This CDR3 is built from 13 residues. In nucleotides, the CDR3 is TGCAGTGCACGACAGGTACCCTCCTACGAGCAGTACTTC. Translating it yields CSARQVPSYEQYF.

The V and J genes are TRBV20-1 and TRBJ2-5; D is perhaps TRBD1 or TRBD2 (5 bases each). The CDR3 is 14 amino acids. V was trimmed by 0 bases and J by 4 bases, leaving 12 bases between them. Germline V gene data show CDR1 as DFQATT and CDR2 as SNEGSKA (reference sequence). This CDR3 is CSARDRGVGETQYF. Here the CDR3 DNA reads TGCAGTGCTAGAGATCGAGGGGTCGGAGAGACCCAGTACTTC.

This chain connects TRBV6-1 to TRBJ1-5, with 8 bases lining up with TRBD1. Germline CDR1 and CDR2: MNHNS and SASEGT. The CDR3 is 15 residues long. Trimming removed 6 bases from V and 3 bases from J; junction bases left unmatched: 7. The CDR3 DNA is TGTGCCAGCAGAAGCCCGGACAGGGTCAATCAGCCCCAGCATTTT. Amino acid sequence: CASRSPDRVNQPQHF.

This clonotype was found many times. The chain's CDR3 is CASSLGLAVSYNEQFF. The DNA for the CDR3 is TGTGCCAGCAGTTTGGGACTAGCGGTGTCCTACAATGAGCAGTTCTTC. The chain is built from TRBV27 and TRBJ2-1; TRBD2 aligns across 11 bases. Germline CDR1 reads MNHEY; CDR2 reads SMNVEV (reference sequence). This CDR3 has 16 amino acids. The V gene end was trimmed by 3 bases and the J gene end by 1 base; junction bases not matched to a gene: 2.

This clonotype has ten or more counts. The chain couples TRBV18 to TRBJ2-2; D gene uncertain. The germline CDR1 and CDR2 sequences are KGHSH and LQKENI. V gave up 3 bases and J gave up 6 bases, with 14 bases separating them. The length of the CDR3 is 15 residues. CDR3 sequence reads: CASSPRREPPGELFF. CDR3 sequence (DNA): TGTGCCAGCTCACCCAGACGTGAGCCCCCCGGGGAGCTGTTTTTT.

This clonotype was seen only a few times. The chain carries TRBV2 and TRBJ2-7; D not resolved. CDR3 size: 14 residues. CDR1 SNHLY and CDR2 FYNNEI come from the germline V gene. V lost 7 bases to trimming and J lost 0 bases, with 13 bases between them. The DNA of the CDR3 is TGTGCCAGCACGTTGGCGATGAGCTCCTACGAGCAGTACTTC. It encodes CASTLAMSSYEQYF.

About this clonotype itself: It may be a read error: a sequence one base away is much more abundant. The rearrangement uses TRBV29-1 and TRBJ2-2; 8 nucleotides align to TRBD1. CDR1 and CDR2 (germline): SQVTM, ANQGSEA. The CDR3 spans 15 residues. The CDR3 coding sequence is TGCAGCGTTGGAAGGACAGGGTTGAACACCAGGGAGCTGTTTTTT. Translating gives CSVGRTGLNTRELFF.